This TCR beta chain was identified during a study of blood T cell repertoires in COVID-19. The table came from immunoSEQ multiplex PCR; TCRdb's copy has only in-frame clones and leaves some out. The profile shows roughly 400,000 clones, around nine tenths of them singletons. This CDR3 contains 15 residues. J was trimmed by 1 base and V by 8 bases; bases with no gene match: 9. Germline V CDR1 and CDR2: ENHRY, SYGVKD. Cohort assignment relied on participant-reported clinical history. Among Cohort 3 donors, those recovered had two negative PCRs, clearance, or symptom resolution. What was sequenced was PBMCs or T cells enriched from blood (not recorded which). The source of this sequence is a woman aged 25-40 years who had recovered from COVID-19. V is TRBV10-3 and J is TRBJ2-7, with TRBD2 matching 9 bases. The CDR3 bases are TGTGCCATCCAACCCGGGACTAGCATTTCCTACGAGCAGTACTTC. Its translation: CAIQPGTSISYEQYF.